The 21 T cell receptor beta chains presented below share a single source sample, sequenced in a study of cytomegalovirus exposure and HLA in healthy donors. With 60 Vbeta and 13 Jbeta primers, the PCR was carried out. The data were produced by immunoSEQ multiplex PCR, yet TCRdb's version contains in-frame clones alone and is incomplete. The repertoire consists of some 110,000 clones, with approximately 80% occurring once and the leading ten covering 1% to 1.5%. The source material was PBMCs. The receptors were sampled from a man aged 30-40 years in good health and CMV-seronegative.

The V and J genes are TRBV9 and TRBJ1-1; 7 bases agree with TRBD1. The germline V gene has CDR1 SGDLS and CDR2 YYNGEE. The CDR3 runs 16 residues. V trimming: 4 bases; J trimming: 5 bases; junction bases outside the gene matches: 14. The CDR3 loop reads CASSTTPGTEDTEAFF. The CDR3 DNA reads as TGTGCCAGCAGCACCACCCCAGGGACAGAAGATACTGAAGCTTTCTTT. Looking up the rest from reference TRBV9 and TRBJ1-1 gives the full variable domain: DSGVTQTPKHLITATGQRVTLRCSPRSGDLSVYWYQQSLDQGLQFLIQYYNGEERAKGNILERFSAQQFPDLHSELNLSSLELGDSALYFCASSTTPGTEDTEAFFGQGTRLTVV.

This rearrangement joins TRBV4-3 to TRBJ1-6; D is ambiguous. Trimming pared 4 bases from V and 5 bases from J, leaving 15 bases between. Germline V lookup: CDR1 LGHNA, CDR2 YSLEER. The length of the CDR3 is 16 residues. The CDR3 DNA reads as TGCGCCAGCAGCCTCGGCGGGTACGATAATAATTCACCCCTCCACTTT. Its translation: CASSLGGYDNNSPLHF.

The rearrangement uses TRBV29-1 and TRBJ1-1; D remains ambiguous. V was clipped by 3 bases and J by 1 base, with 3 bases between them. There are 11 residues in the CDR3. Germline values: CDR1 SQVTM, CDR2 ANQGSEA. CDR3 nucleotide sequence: TGCAGCGTTGACAGGAACACTGAAGCTTTCTTT. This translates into CSVDRNTEAFF.

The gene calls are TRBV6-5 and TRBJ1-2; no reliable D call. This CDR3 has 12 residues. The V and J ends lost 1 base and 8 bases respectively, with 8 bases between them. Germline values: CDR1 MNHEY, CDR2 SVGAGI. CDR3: CASSYLGGGYTF. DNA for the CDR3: TGTGCCAGCAGTTACTTGGGAGGCGGCTACACCTTC.

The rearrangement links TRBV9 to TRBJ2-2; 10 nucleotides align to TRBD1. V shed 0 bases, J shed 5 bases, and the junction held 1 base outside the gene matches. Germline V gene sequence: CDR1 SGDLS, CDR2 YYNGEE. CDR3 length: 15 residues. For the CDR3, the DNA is TGTGCCAGCAGCGTAGTGGGACAGGGGACCGGGGAGCTGTTTTTT. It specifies CASSVVGQGTGELFF. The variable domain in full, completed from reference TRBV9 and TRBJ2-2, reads DSGVTQTPKHLITATGQRVTLRCSPRSGDLSVYWYQQSLDQGLQFLIQYYNGEERAKGNILERFSAQQFPDLHSELNLSSLELGDSALYFCASSVVGQGTGELFFGEGSRLTVL.

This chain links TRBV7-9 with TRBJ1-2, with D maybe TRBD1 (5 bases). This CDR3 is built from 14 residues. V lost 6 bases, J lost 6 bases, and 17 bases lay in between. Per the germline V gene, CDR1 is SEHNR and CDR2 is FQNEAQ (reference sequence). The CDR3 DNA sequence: TGTGCCAGCAGTCCTGGCGGGGGTCCAGATGGCTACACCTTC. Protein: CASSPGGGPDGYTF. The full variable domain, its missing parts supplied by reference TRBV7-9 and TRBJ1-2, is DTGVSQNPRHKITKRGQNVTFRCDPISEHNRLYWYRQTLGQGPEFLTYFQNEAQLEKSRLLSDRFSAERPKGSFSTLEIQRTEQGDSAMYLCASSPGGGPDGYTFGSGTRLTVV.

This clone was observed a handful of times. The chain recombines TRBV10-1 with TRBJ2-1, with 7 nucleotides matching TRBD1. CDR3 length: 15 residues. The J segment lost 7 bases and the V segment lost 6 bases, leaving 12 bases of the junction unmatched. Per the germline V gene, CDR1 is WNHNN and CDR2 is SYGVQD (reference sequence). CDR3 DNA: TGCGCCAGCAGGGAACTCCGGGACAGACCTAATGAGCAGTTCTTC. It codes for CASRELRDRPNEQFF.

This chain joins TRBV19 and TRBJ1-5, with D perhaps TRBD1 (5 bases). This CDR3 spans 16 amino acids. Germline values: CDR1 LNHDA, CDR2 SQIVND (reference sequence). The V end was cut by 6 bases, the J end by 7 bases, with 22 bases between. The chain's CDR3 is CASRGRGVAEGQPQHF. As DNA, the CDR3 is TGTGCCAGTAGGGGGCGAGGGGTCGCGGAGGGGCAGCCCCAGCATTTT.

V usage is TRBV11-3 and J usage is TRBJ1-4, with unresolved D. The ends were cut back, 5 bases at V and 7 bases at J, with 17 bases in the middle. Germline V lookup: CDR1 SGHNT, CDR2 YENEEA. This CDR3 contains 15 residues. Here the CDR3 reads CASSERHGGGEKLFF. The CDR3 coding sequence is TGTGCCAGCAGCGAAAGACACGGAGGTGGTGAAAAACTGTTTTTT.

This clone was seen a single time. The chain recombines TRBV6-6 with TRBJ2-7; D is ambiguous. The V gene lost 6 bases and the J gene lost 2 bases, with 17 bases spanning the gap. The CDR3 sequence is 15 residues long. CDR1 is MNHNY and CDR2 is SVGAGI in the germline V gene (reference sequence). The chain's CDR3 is CASRAGSKIAYEQYF. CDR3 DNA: TGTGCCAGCAGGGCCGGGTCCAAGATTGCCTACGAGCAGTACTTC.

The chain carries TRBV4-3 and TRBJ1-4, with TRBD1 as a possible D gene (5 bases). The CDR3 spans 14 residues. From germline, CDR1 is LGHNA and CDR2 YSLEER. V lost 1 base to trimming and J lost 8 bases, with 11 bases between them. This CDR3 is CASSQGVRVEKLFF. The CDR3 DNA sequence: TGCGCCAGCAGCCAAGGAGTCAGGGTGGAAAAACTGTTTTTT.

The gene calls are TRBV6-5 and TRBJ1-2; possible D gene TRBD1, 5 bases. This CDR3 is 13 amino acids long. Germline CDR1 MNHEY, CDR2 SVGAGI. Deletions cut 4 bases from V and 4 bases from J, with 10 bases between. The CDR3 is CASSSGHGYGYTF. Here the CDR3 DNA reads TGTGCCAGCAGTTCAGGGCACGGCTATGGCTACACCTTC.

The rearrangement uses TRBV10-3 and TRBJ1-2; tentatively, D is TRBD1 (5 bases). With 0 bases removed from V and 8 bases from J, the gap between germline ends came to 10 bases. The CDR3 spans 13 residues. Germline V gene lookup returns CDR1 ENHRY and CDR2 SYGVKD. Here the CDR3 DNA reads TGTGCCATCAGTGAGTCGGAGACAGCCGGCTACACCTTC. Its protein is CAISESETAGYTF.

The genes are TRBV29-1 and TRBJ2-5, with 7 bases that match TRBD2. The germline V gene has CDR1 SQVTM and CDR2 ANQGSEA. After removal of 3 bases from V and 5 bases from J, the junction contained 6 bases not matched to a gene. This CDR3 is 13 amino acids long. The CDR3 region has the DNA TGCAGCGTTGAGAAGTGGGGGGGGGAGACCCAGTACTTC. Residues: CSVEKWGGETQYF.

Written as DNA, the CDR3 is TGTGCCAGCAGTTCATACCGGACATCGGGAGAGACTGAAGCTTTCTTT. Its translation: CASSSYRTSGETEAFF. The chain recombines TRBV28 with TRBJ1-1; possibly TRBD1 for D (5 bases). V dropped 4 bases and J dropped 5 bases, with 20 bases sitting between them. The CDR3 spans 16 residues. Germline CDR1 and CDR2: MDHEN and SYDVKM.

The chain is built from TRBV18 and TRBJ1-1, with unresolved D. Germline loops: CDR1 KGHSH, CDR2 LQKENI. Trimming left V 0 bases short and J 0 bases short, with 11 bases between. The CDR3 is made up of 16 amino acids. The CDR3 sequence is CASSPPSAGMNTEAFF. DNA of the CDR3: TGTGCCAGCTCACCACCGTCGGCGGGTATGAACACTGAAGCTTTCTTT.

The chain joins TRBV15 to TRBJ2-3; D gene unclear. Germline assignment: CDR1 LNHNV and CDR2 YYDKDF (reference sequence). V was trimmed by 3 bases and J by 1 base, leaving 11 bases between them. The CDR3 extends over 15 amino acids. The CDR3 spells CATSSLTRGTDTQYF. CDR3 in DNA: TGTGCCACCAGCAGCCTCACCCGGGGCACAGATACGCAGTATTTT.

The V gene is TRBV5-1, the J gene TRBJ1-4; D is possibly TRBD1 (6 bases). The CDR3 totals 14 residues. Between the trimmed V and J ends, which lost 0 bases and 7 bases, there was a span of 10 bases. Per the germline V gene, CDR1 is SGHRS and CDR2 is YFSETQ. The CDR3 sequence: CASSLAGTREKLFF. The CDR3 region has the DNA TGCGCCAGCAGCTTGGCCGGGACACGTGAAAAACTGTTTTTT.

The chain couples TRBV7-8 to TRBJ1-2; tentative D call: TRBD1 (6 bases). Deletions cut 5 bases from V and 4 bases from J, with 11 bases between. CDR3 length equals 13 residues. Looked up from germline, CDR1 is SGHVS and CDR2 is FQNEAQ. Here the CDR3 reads CASSVGQTYGYTF. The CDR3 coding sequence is TGTGCCAGCAGCGTAGGACAGACCTATGGCTACACCTTC. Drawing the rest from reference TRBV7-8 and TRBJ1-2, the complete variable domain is GAGVSQSPRYKVAKRGQDVALRCDPISGHVSLFWYQQALGQGPEFLTYFQNEAQLDKSGLPSDRFFAERPEGSVSTLKIQRTQQEDSAVYLCASSVGQTYGYTFGSGTRLTVV.

CDR3 amino acids: CASSLEDYSYNEQFF. The CDR3 nucleotides are TGCGCCAGCAGCTTGGAGGACTACTCGTACAATGAGCAGTTCTTC. The chain recombines TRBV5-1 with TRBJ2-1; D is possibly TRBD2 (6 bases). The CDR3 totals 15 residues. Trimming left V 0 bases short and J 4 bases short, with 11 bases between. Germline V gene sequence: CDR1 SGHRS, CDR2 YFSETQ.

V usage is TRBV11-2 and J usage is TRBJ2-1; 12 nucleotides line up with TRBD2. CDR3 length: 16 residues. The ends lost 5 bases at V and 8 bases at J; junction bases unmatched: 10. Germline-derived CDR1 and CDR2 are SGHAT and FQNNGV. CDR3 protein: CASSAELAGGIDEQFF. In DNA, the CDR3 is TGTGCCAGCAGCGCCGAGCTAGCGGGGGGGATCGATGAGCAGTTCTTC.